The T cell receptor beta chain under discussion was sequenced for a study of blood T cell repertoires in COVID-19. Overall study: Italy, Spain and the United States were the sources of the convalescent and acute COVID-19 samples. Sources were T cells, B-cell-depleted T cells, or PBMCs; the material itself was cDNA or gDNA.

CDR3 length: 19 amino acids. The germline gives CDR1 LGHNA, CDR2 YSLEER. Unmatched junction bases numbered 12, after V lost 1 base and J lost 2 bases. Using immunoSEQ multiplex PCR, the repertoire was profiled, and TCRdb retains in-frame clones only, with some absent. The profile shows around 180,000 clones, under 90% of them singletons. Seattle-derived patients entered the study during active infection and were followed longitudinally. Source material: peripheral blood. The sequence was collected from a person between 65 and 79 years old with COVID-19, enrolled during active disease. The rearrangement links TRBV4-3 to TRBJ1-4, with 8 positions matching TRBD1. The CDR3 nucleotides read TGCGCCAGCAGCCAAGCCGTACAGGGGGTGCAGGGCACTAATGAAAAACTGTTTTTT. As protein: CASSQAVQGVQGTNEKLFF.